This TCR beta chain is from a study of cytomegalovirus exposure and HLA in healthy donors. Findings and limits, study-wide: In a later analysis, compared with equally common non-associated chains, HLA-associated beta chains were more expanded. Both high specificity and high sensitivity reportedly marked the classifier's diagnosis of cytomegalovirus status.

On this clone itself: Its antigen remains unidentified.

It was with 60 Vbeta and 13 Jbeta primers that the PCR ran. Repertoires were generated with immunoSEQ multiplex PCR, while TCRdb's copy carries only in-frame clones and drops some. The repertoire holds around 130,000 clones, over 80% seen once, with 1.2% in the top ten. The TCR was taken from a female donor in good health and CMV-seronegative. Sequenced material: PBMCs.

The CDR3 DNA follows: TGCGCCAGCAGCTTAGACAGGGGGCTTGGCTACACCTTC. Its translation: CASSLDRGLGYTF. The J gene is TRBJ1-2, the V gene TRBV5-1; 10 bases line up with TRBD1. J was trimmed by 7 bases and V by 2 bases; bases with no gene match: 2. The CDR3 has 13 residues. Germline V gives CDR1 SGHRS, CDR2 YFSETQ.